The next 26 T cell receptor beta chains were all read from a single sample in a study of CD8+ T cells in alopecia areata. TCR sequencing used cDNA made by reverse transcription of extracted RNA. Data came from immunoSEQ multiplex PCR; TCRdb stores just in-frame clones and leaves some out. The table includes 60,000 to 65,000 clones, 44% detected once. The sequenced sample was NKG2D-low CD8+ T cells sorted from blood. All receptors come from a human donor with alopecia areata.

The rearrangement links TRBV6-4 to TRBJ2-1; 8 bases are shared with TRBD2. Germline V gene lookup returns CDR1 MRHNA and CDR2 SNTAGT. Trimming took 3 bases from V and 6 from J; bases not matched to a gene: 7. The CDR3 is 15 amino acids. CDR3 DNA sequence: TGTGCCAGCAGTGAAGGAGCGGGAGACACCAATGAGCAGTTCTTC. Its translation is CASSEGAGDTNEQFF.

This chain connects TRBV14 to TRBJ1-5, with D possibly TRBD1 on 6 matching bases. V lost 4 bases and J lost 0, with 16 bases in between. Germline CDR1 SGHDN, CDR2 FVKESK. This CDR3 comprises 17 residues. CDR3 in amino acids: CASSLYSGTHSNQPQHF. As DNA, the CDR3 is TGTGCCAGCAGCCTTTACTCCGGGACACATAGCAATCAGCCCCAGCATTTT.

This clone was seen once. The CDR3 is CASSQLAGDTDTQYF. In DNA, the CDR3 is TGTGCCAGCAGCCAACTAGCGGGGGACACAGATACGCAGTATTTT. V gene TRBV2 combines with J gene TRBJ2-3; 11 bases agree with TRBD2. The CDR3 is made up of 15 amino acids. The trim removed 6 bases at V and 2 bases at J, leaving 4 bases unmatched. Germline loops: CDR1 SNHLY, CDR2 FYNNEI.

The chain is built from TRBV4-1 and TRBJ2-3; TRBD2 matches at 7 bases. The germline gives CDR1 MGHRA, CDR2 YSYEKL. The CDR3 contains 17 residues. Unmatched junction bases numbered 13, after V lost 6 bases and J lost 1 base. The DNA for the CDR3 is TGCGCCAGCAGTCTTCGGGGGAGGGGCGAGGGCACAGATACGCAGTATTTT. Its protein product is CASSLRGRGEGTDTQYF.

The gene calls are TRBV5-1 and TRBJ2-2; D uncertain. Per the germline V gene, CDR1 is SGHRS and CDR2 is YFSETQ. The length of the CDR3 is 12 residues. V shed 2 bases and J shed 4 bases, with 3 bases lying between them. The CDR3 is CASSFLTGELFF. The CDR3, as DNA: TGCGCCAGCAGCTTTCTCACCGGGGAGCTGTTTTTT.

This rearrangement joins TRBV23-1 to TRBJ1-1, with a possible D match to TRBD1 (5 bases). TRBV23-1 is treated as an ORF (open reading frame) with a function not yet certain. V was shortened by 4 bases and J by 7 bases, with 16 bases between the two germline ends. This CDR3 region has 14 residues. The CDR3 coding sequence is TGCGCCAGCAGTCGCAGGGCCCCCCACAGTGAAGCTTTCTTT. It codes for CASSRRAPHSEAFF.

This clone showed up just once. V and J are TRBV5-1 and TRBJ2-3, with TRBD1 as a possible D gene (5 bases). CDR3 length: 16 amino acids. The germline V and J ends were trimmed by 4 bases and 1 base, with 16 bases remaining between them. The V gene's germline CDR1 is SGHRS and CDR2 YFSETQ. The CDR3 DNA sequence: TGCGCCAGCAGCCTCCGCGGACATGTTGGCACAGATACGCAGTATTTT. Translation gives CASSLRGHVGTDTQYF.

The chain has TRBV28 and TRBJ2-5; D gene uncertain. Germline lookup yields CDR1 MDHEN and CDR2 SYDVKM. The CDR3 is 13 residues long. V was clipped by 6 bases and J by 7 bases, with 15 bases between them. CDR3 DNA sequence: TGTGCCAGCAGCCCCACGGGTGGAGTGACCCAGTACTTC. As protein: CASSPTGGVTQYF.

The J gene is TRBJ2-1, the V gene TRBV27; 7 bases match TRBD2. CDR1 is MNHEY and CDR2 is SMNVEV in the germline V gene (reference sequence). J gave up 10 bases and V 3 bases, and 3 bases lay outside the gene matches. The CDR3 has 12 amino acids. As DNA, the CDR3 is TGTGCCAGCAGTTTGGGCGGGAGCGAGCAGTTCTTC. Protein: CASSLGGSEQFF.

V gene TRBV5-6 combines with J gene TRBJ2-1; D might be TRBD2 (6 bases). From germline, CDR1 is SGHDT and CDR2 YYEEEE. This CDR3 comprises 16 residues. The V gene lost 4 bases and the J gene lost 5 bases, with 19 bases spanning the gap. In nucleotides, the CDR3 is TGTGCCAGCAGCCCCCCCGGGACTGGAGGAGACAATGAGCAGTTCTTC. It is translated as CASSPPGTGGDNEQFF.

This clone was seen a few times. The rearrangement uses TRBV5-1 and TRBJ2-2; D is unresolved. V was clipped by 8 bases and J by 4 bases, with 3 bases between them. This CDR3 comprises 10 residues. Looked up from germline, CDR1 is SGHRS and CDR2 is YFSETQ. The CDR3 here is CASGTGELFF. CDR3 in DNA: TGCGCCAGTGGCACCGGGGAGCTGTTTTTT. Complete variable domain (other parts from reference TRBV5-1 and TRBJ2-2): KAGVTQTPRYLIKTRGQQVTLSCSPISGHRSVSWYQQTPGQGLQFLFEYFSETQRNKGNFPGRFSGRQFSNSRSEMNVSTLELGDSALYLCASGTGELFFGEGSRLTVL.

The chain is built from TRBV27 and TRBJ2-1; TRBD1 aligns across 9 bases. V shed 8 bases, J shed 15 bases, and the junction held 11 bases outside the gene matches. The germline CDR1 and CDR2 sequences are MNHEY and SMNVEV (reference sequence). The CDR3 consists of 12 residues. The CDR3 bases are TGTGCCAGCTCCCCCCGGGACAGGGCCTGGTTCTTC. Translation gives CASSPRDRAWFF.

This sequence joins TRBV29-1 and TRBJ1-5; 7 bases are shared with TRBD1. The CDR3 length is 14 residues. V lost 6 bases to trimming and J lost 0 bases; unmatched junction nucleotides: 5. The germline V gene has CDR1 SQVTM and CDR2 ANQGSEA. The CDR3 loop reads CSVGQADSNQPQHF. The CDR3 nucleotides read TGCAGCGTAGGACAGGCGGATAGCAATCAGCCCCAGCATTTT.

CDR3: CASSQGTGVWEQFF. The CDR3, as DNA: TGCGCCAGCAGCCAAGGGACCGGGGTCTGGGAGCAGTTCTTC. V and J are TRBV4-3 and TRBJ2-1, with D possibly being TRBD2 (5 bases). This CDR3 comprises 14 residues. In germline, CDR1 is LGHNA, CDR2 YSLEER. V was trimmed by 1 base and J by 10 bases, leaving 14 bases between them.

The gene calls are TRBV28 and TRBJ2-3; D is uncertain. Germline CDR1 MDHEN, CDR2 SYDVKM. The CDR3 has 16 residues. V dropped 7 bases and J dropped 0 bases, with 17 bases sitting between them. The CDR3 sequence: CASTRLSTYSTDTQYF. For the CDR3, the DNA is TGTGCCAGCACCCGGCTCAGCACCTATAGCACAGATACGCAGTATTTT.

The V gene is TRBV6-5, the J gene TRBJ2-1; D uncertain. Per the germline V gene, CDR1 is MNHEY and CDR2 is SVGAGI. V lost 8 bases to trimming and J lost 8 bases, with 10 bases between them. There are 11 residues in the CDR3. The CDR3 spells CASEKWDEQFF. The CDR3 coding sequence is TGTGCCAGCGAAAAGTGGGATGAGCAGTTCTTC.

The chain recombines TRBV4-3 with TRBJ2-7; perhaps TRBD2 as D (6 bases). This CDR3 contains 14 residues. V lost 0 bases and J 11 bases, leaving 17 bases between the germline ends. Germline CDR1 and CDR2: LGHNA and YSLEER. CDR3 sequence (DNA): TGCGCCAGCAGCCAAGATCAAAATACCCCGGGAGAGTACTTC. Its translation: CASSQDQNTPGEYF.

There are a few counts of this clone. The rearrangement uses TRBV23-1 and TRBJ2-3; D could derive from TRBD1 or TRBD2 (5 bases each). TRBV23-1 is classed as an ORF, of uncertain function. Trimming took off 5 bases at V and 3 bases at J, with 15 bases between the two ends. The CDR3 is 15 amino acids. The CDR3 DNA sequence: TGCGCCAGCAGTGGGACGGTACATGGGACAGATACGCAGTATTTT. Its translation is CASSGTVHGTDTQYF.

This clone has just a few counts. The chain links TRBV27 to TRBJ1-3; D possibly corresponds to TRBD1 (6 bases). V dropped 3 bases and J dropped 4 bases, with 10 bases sitting between them. There are 14 residues in the CDR3. The V gene's germline CDR1 is MNHEY and CDR2 SMNVEV (reference sequence). The CDR3 bases are TGTGCCAGCAGTTTGGGGGCTTCCGGAAACACCATATATTTT. Protein: CASSLGASGNTIYF.

Note on this clone: In the same sample, other DNA sequences code for this CDR3. The rearrangement links TRBV7-9 to TRBJ1-1; D gene ambiguous. This CDR3 is 13 amino acids long. Trimming stripped 1 base from V and 0 bases from J, with 3 bases between. CDR1 is SEHNR, CDR2 FQNEAQ, per germline (reference sequence). CDR3 sequence (DNA): TGTGCCAGCAGCTTAGGCATGAACACTGAAGCTTTCTTT. Translated, it gives CASSLGMNTEAFF.

The chain joins TRBV6-6 to TRBJ2-7, with a possible D match to TRBD1 (6 bases). The CDR3 consists of 15 residues. CDR1 is MNHNY and CDR2 is SVGAGI in the germline V gene (reference sequence). The V gene lost 5 bases and the J gene lost 1 base, with 15 bases spanning the gap. CDR3 sequence: CASSRQEQGSYEQYF. The DNA for the CDR3 is TGTGCCAGCAGTAGACAGGAACAAGGGTCCTACGAGCAGTACTTC.

The CDR3 reads CASSLDGSQSTTYEQYF. The CDR3 bases are TGCGCCAGCAGCTTGGATGGCTCCCAGAGTACGACCTACGAGCAGTACTTC. The rearrangement uses TRBV5-1 and TRBJ2-7; D gene unclear. Germline V gene lookup returns CDR1 SGHRS and CDR2 YFSETQ. V was pared by 0 bases and J by 2 bases, with 18 bases between. CDR3 size: 17 residues.

The V and J genes are TRBV19 and TRBJ2-5, with 8 bases lining up with TRBD1. CDR3 length: 12 residues. V shed 7 bases and J 6 bases; nucleotides not matched to a gene: 4. Germline CDR1 LNHDA, CDR2 SQIVND (reference sequence). For the CDR3, the DNA is TGTGCCAGTATTGGGACAGGCAAGACCCAGTACTTC. Amino acids: CASIGTGKTQYF.

The V and J genes are TRBV4-1 and TRBJ2-1; a possible D gene is TRBD2 (6 bases). This CDR3 has 17 amino acids. Germline CDR1 and CDR2: MGHRA and YSYEKL. V was pared by 0 bases and J by 0 bases, with 12 bases between. The CDR3 nucleotides read TGCGCCAGCAGCCAAGATGGAGCGGGCACCTCCTACAATGAGCAGTTCTTC. Translated: CASSQDGAGTSYNEQFF.

The genes are TRBV5-1 and TRBJ2-1; TRBD1 agrees at 8 bases. This CDR3 has 14 amino acids. The J segment lost 6 bases and the V segment lost 4 bases, leaving 6 bases of the junction unmatched. The germline CDR1 and CDR2 sequences are SGHRS and YFSETQ. The CDR3 nucleotides read TGCGCCAGCAGCCGTGTAACAGGGGGCAATGAGCAGTTCTTC. Translated: CASSRVTGGNEQFF.

V gene TRBV2 combines with J gene TRBJ2-7; 8 positions match TRBD1. The J segment lost 7 bases and the V segment lost 10 bases, leaving 9 bases of the junction unmatched. There are 12 residues in the CDR3. CDR1 is SNHLY, CDR2 FYNNEI, per germline. This CDR3 is CATRQGSWEQYF. The CDR3 DNA is TGTGCCACCCGACAGGGGTCGTGGGAGCAGTACTTC.